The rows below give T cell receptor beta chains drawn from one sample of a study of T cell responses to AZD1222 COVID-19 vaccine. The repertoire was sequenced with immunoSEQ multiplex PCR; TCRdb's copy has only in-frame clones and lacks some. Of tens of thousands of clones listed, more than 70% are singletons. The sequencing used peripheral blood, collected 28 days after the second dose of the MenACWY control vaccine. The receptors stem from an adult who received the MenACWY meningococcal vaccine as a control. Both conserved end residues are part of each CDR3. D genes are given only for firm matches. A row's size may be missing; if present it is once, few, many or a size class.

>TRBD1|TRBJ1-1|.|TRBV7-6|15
TGTGCCAGCAGCCTAACAGGGGCCTCGAACACTGAAGCTTTCTTT
CASSLTGASNTEAFF
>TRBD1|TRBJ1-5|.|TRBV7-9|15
TGTGCCAGCAGCGGGACAGGGGGTGTCAATCAGCCCCAGCATTTT
CASSGTGGVNQPQHF
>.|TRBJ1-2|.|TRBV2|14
TGTGCCAGCTGCCCGTCGAGGGGCTCAAACAGCTACACCTTC
CASCPSRGSNSYTF
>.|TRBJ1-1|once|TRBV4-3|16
TGCGCCAGCAGCCAAGATCGGGGGGCGCTGAACACTGAAGCTTTCTTT
CASSQDRGALNTEAFF
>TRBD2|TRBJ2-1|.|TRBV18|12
TGTGCCAGCTCCCAGCGGGGGAATGAGCAGTTCTTC
CASSQRGNEQFF
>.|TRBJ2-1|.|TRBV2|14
TGTGCCAGCGCGGCGGGCCAAACTTCCAATGAGCAGTTCTTC
CASAAGQTSNEQFF
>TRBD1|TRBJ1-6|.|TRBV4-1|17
TGCGCCAGCAGCCAAGATAGCACAGGGGGCGGTAATTCACCCCTCCACTTT
CASSQDSTGGGNSPLHF
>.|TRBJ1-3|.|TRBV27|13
TGTGCCAGCAGAAGGGTAGACGGAAACACCATATATTTT
CASRRVDGNTIYF
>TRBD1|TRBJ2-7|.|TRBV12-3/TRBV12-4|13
TGTGCCAGCAGTGAACAGGGGCGCTACGAGCAGTACTTC
CASSEQGRYEQYF
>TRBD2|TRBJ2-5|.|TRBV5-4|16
TGTGCCAGCAGCACCTACCTTAGCGGGGGGAGGGAGACCCAGTACTTC
CASSTYLSGGRETQYF
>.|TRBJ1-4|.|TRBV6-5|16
TGTGCCAGCAGTTACTCAGGGGCTGCAACTAATGAAAAACTGTTTTTT
CASSYSGAATNEKLFF
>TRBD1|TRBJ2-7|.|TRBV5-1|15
TGCGCCAGCAGCCTAGAGACAGGGGGCTTCTACGAGCAGTACTTC
CASSLETGGFYEQYF
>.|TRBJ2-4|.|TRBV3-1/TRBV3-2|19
TGTGCCAGCAGCCAAGCTCAGTCGAGTGGAGCAGTCGCCAAAAACATTCAGTACTTC
CASSQAQSSGAVAKNIQYF
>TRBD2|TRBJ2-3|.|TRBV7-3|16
TGTGCCAGCAGCTTAACTCCTAGCGGGGGCACAGATACGCAGTATTTT
CASSLTPSGGTDTQYF
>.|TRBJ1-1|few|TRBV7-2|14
TGTGCCAGCAGCTTAATGGCGCAGAACACTGAAGCTTTCTTT
CASSLMAQNTEAFF
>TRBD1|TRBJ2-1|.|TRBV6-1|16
TGTGCCAGCAGTGCCTTGGACAGGGATATCTACAATGAGCAGTTCTTC
CASSALDRDIYNEQFF
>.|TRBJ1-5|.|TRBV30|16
TGTGCCTGGAACCGAGGGACACTATATAGCAATCAGCCCCAGCATTTT
CAWNRGTLYSNQPQHF
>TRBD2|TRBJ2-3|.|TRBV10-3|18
TGTGCCATCAGTGTTACGACTAGCGGGGGGAGCCGCACAGATACGCAGTATTTT
CAISVTTSGGSRTDTQYF
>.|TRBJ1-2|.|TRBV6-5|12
TGTGCCCATGGGAGGATGAACTATGGCTACACCTTC
CAHGRMNYGYTF
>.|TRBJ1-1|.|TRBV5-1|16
TGCGCCAGCAGCTTGGAAGGCGGTTACAGGGTCACTGAAGCTTTCTTT
CASSLEGGYRVTEAFF
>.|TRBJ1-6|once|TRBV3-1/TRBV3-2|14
TGTGCCAGCAGCCCGGACCCAGATAATTCACCCCTCCACTTT
CASSPDPDNSPLHF
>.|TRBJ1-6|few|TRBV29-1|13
TGCAGCGTCGCGGCCAAGACGGGTTCACCCCTCCACTTT
CSVAAKTGSPLHF
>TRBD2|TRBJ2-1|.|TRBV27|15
TGTGCCAGCACTTCAAGGCTAGCGGGGGGGAATGAGCAGTTCTTC
CASTSRLAGGNEQFF
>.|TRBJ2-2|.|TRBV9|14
TGTGCCAGCAGCGTAGTCTGGAACACCGGGGAGCTGTTTTTT
CASSVVWNTGELFF
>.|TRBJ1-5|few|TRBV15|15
TGTGCCACCAGCAGAGATAAGGGTTTCAATCAGCCCCAGCATTTT
CATSRDKGFNQPQHF
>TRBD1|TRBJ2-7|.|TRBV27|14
TGTGCCAGCACCTGGACAGGGAAGCACTACGAGCAGTACTTC
CASTWTGKHYEQYF
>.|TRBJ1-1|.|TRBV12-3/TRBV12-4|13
TGTGCCAGCAGTTTTGCGTCGACCAATAAAGCTTTCTTT
CASSFASTNKAFF
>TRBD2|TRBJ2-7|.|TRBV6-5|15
TGTGCCAGCAGACGATTAGCGGGGGAAACCTACGAGCAGTACTTC
CASRRLAGETYEQYF
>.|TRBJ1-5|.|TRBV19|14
TGTGCCAGTAGTATATGGGGTAACAATCAGCCCCAGCATTTT
CASSIWGNNQPQHF
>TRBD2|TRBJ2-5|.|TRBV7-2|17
TGTGCCAGCAGCTTGGCTAGCGGGGGGAAAATCCAAGAGACCCAGTACTTC
CASSLASGGKIQETQYF
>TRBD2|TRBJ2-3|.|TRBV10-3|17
TGTGCCGTCACGGGCGGGGGGATGAAAACTAGCATAGATACGCAGTATTTT
CAVTGGGMKTSIDTQYF
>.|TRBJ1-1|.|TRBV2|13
TGTGCCAGCCGGACAGACGCAAACACTGAAGCTTTCTTT
CASRTDANTEAFF
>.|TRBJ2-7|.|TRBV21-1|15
TGTGCCAGCAGCACCCCGGGACAGGTTTACTACGAGCAGTACTTC
CASSTPGQVYYEQYF
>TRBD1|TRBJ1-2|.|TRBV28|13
TGTGCCACCAGAACAGGGGGAATAGGGGACTACACCTTC
CATRTGGIGDYTF
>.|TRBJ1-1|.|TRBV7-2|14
TGTGCCAGCAGCTTGGGACGGGCGAACGATGAAGCTTTCTTT
CASSLGRANDEAFF
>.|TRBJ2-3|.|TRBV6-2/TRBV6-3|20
TGTGCCAGCAGTTACTCGCCTGGCGGGGTGGGATCTTCCCGCACAGATACGCAGTATTTT
CASSYSPGGVGSSRTDTQYF
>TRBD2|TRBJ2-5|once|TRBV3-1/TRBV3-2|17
TGTGCCAGCAGCCAAGGAGGCGCGGGGGGAGGGCAAGAGACCCAGTACTTC
CASSQGGAGGGQETQYF
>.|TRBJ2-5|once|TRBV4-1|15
TGCGCCAGCAGCCAGACGGTGGGATCACAAGAGACCCAGTACTTC
CASSQTVGSQETQYF
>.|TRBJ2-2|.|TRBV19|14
TGTGCCAGTAGTAGGAGGGGGTTTACCGGGGAGCTGTTTTTT
CASSRRGFTGELFF
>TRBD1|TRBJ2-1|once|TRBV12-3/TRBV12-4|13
TGTGCCAGCAGGGGACAGGGGAGGGGTGAGCAGTTCTTC
CASRGQGRGEQFF
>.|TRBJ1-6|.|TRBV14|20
TGTGCCAGCAGCCAAGAATCTCGAGGACTGCTCGGCTCCTATAATTCACCCCTCCACTTT
CASSQESRGLLGSYNSPLHF
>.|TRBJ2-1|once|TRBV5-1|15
TGCGCCAGCAGCTTGGAGCCCCGACAGAACAATGAGCAGTTCTTC
CASSLEPRQNNEQFF
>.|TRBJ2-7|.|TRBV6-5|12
TGTGCCAGCAGTTACGACGGAGACGAGCAGTACTTC
CASSYDGDEQYF
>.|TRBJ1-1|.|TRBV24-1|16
TGTGCCACCGTCGCTTTTTGGCCGGATAATGTCACTGAAGCTTTCTTT
CATVAFWPDNVTEAFF
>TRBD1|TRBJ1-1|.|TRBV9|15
TGTGCCAGCAGCGTAGGTGGACAGGGGTTAACTGAAGCTTTCTTT
CASSVGGQGLTEAFF
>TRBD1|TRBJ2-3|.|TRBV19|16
TGTGCCAGTAGTACCACAGGGGCCCTGATCTTGGGTACGCAGTATTTT
CASSTTGALILGTQYF
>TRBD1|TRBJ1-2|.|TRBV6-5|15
TGTGCCAGCACCCTAGACCCAGGGGGTGACTATGGCTACACCTTC
CASTLDPGGDYGYTF
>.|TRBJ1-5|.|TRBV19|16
TGTGCCAGTAGCCCCGGACAGCAACTTAGCAATCAGCCCCAGCATTTT
CASSPGQQLSNQPQHF
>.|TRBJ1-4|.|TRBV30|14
TGTGCCTGGGGACCGGGGGGAGGAGGTGAAAAACTGTTTTTT
CAWGPGGGGEKLFF
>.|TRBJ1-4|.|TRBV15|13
TGTGCCACCAGTTTACCCACTAATGAAAAACTGTTTTTT
CATSLPTNEKLFF
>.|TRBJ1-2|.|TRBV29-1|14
TGCAGCGTTTCTTCGGGCATAGCTAACTATGGCTACACCTTC
CSVSSGIANYGYTF
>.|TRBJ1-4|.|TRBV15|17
TGTGCCACCAGCAGAGATCAAGGCAGGAATAAAAACGAAAAACTGTTTTTT
CATSRDQGRNKNEKLFF
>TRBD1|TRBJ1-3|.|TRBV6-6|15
TGTGCCAGCAGGACAACAGGGGGCGGCGGAAACACCATATATTTT
CASRTTGGGGNTIYF
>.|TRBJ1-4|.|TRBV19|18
TGTGCCAGTAGTTCACAGGAGGGGCGAAGGGCAACTAATGAAAAACTGTTTTTT
CASSSQEGRRATNEKLFF
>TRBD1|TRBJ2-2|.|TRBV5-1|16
TGCGCCAGCAGCACCAATCCCGGGACAGGGACCGGGGAGCTGTTTTTT
CASSTNPGTGTGELFF
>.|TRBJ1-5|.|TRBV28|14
TGTGCCAGCAGTTTATCCCTGCCAGGGCAGCCCCAGCATTTT
CASSLSLPGQPQHF
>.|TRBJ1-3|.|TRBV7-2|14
TGTGCCAGCAGCTCAGGGTCGGGTGGAAACACCATATATTTT
CASSSGSGGNTIYF
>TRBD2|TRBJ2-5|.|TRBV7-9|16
TGTGCCAGCAGCTCTAGCGGGGGGATGAGACAAGAGACCCAGTACTTC
CASSSSGGMRQETQYF
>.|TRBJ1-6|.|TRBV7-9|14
TGTGCCAGCAGCTTAGACATCCAGGGGACACCCCTCCACTTT
CASSLDIQGTPLHF
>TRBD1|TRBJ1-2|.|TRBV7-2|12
TGTGCCAGCAGCGAACAGGGGTATGGCTACACCTTC
CASSEQGYGYTF